This entry lists 22 T cell receptor beta chains sequenced from one sample in a study of T cell responses to AZD1222 COVID-19 vaccine. The protocol was immunoSEQ multiplex PCR, while the TCRdb copy is restricted to in-frame clones and leaves out a portion. The table has around 170,000 clones, more than 85% seen once. The source was peripheral blood, collected on day 0 of AZD1222 vaccination. The receptor set was obtained from an adult in good health.

The chain couples TRBV15 to TRBJ2-1; tentative D call: TRBD2 (6 bases). Trimming took 3 bases from V and 6 from J, leaving 9 bases between them. Germline assignment: CDR1 LNHNV and CDR2 YYDKDF (reference sequence). This CDR3 region has 13 residues. The CDR3 region has the DNA TGTGCCACCAGCAGGGGGGGTATCAATGAGCAGTTCTTC. This translates into CATSRGGINEQFF.

The V and J genes are TRBV11-3 and TRBJ2-7, with D possibly matching TRBD2 (5 bases). V was pared by 5 bases and J by 3 bases, with 8 bases between. Germline V lookup: CDR1 SGHNT, CDR2 YENEEA. This CDR3 contains 12 residues. CDR3 sequence: CASSRGFYEQYF. DNA of the CDR3: TGTGCCAGCAGCCGGGGATTCTACGAGCAGTACTTC.

The chain recombines TRBV19 with TRBJ2-7; D tentatively reads TRBD1 or TRBD2 (5 bases each). V lost 5 bases and J 0 bases, leaving 14 bases between the germline ends. This CDR3 comprises 15 residues. Per the germline V gene, CDR1 is LNHDA and CDR2 is SQIVND (reference sequence). CDR3 residues: CASSFRDGTSYEQYF. The CDR3, as DNA: TGTGCCAGTAGTTTCCGGGACGGTACCTCCTACGAGCAGTACTTC.

This chain joins TRBV7-2 and TRBJ2-7, with 7 bases matching TRBD2. This CDR3 is built from 14 residues. V was clipped by 5 bases and J by 4 bases; unmatched bases: 8. Per the germline V gene, CDR1 is SGHTA and CDR2 is FQGNSA. The CDR3 region is CASSSGLVSYEQYF. CDR3 nucleotides: TGTGCCAGCAGCAGCGGACTAGTGAGTTACGAGCAGTACTTC.

The chain links TRBV19 to TRBJ2-3; 9 bases align to TRBD2. Germline V gives CDR1 LNHDA, CDR2 SQIVND (reference sequence). Trimming removed 3 bases from V and 5 bases from J; junction bases left unmatched: 12. The length of the CDR3 is 17 residues. Here the CDR3 DNA reads TGTGCCAGTAGTATTAGCGAGACTAGCGGACCCGGAGATACGCAGTATTTT. Encoded protein: CASSISETSGPGDTQYF.

CDR3 DNA sequence: TGTGCCAGCAGTTCTTTGGGGATTGCGACTGAAGCTTTCTTT. This translates into CASSSLGIATEAFF. This chain connects TRBV7-3 to TRBJ1-1, with no clear D. The CDR3 loop spans 14 amino acids. Trimming shortened V by 6 bases and J by 5 bases, and 16 bases separated the two germline ends. Germline V gene sequence: CDR1 SGHTA, CDR2 FQGTGA.

J is TRBJ2-1 and V is TRBV10-1; TRBD2 aligns across 7 bases. V trimming: 5 bases; J trimming: 7 bases; junction bases outside the gene matches: 8. The CDR3 length is 14 residues. Germline values: CDR1 WNHNN, CDR2 SYGVQD (reference sequence). CDR3: CASSPTAGDNEQFF. In DNA, the CDR3 is TGCGCCAGCAGTCCAACCGCGGGAGATAATGAGCAGTTCTTC.

The CDR3 nucleotides are TGTGCCAGCAGCCAAGTAGCCCAGGGGGGCTATGGCTACACCTTC. Protein product: CASSQVAQGGYGYTF. V and J are TRBV3-1 (or the pseudogene TRBV3-2) and TRBJ1-2, with 7 bases aligning to TRBD1. The CDR3 extends over 15 amino acids. Germline V gene lookup returns CDR1 LGHDT and CDR2 YNNKEL (reference sequence). J gave up 4 bases and V 1 base, and 6 bases lay outside the gene matches.

V usage is TRBV5-1 and J usage is TRBJ2-7; 7 bases are a match to TRBD1. Trimming removed 6 bases from V and 2 bases from J; junction bases left unmatched: 8. The CDR3 runs to 14 residues. Germline assignment: CDR1 SGHRS and CDR2 YFSETQ. CDR3 sequence reads: CASTTYRGTYEQYF. CDR3 sequence (DNA): TGCGCCAGCACAACGTACAGGGGTACCTACGAGCAGTACTTC.

V is TRBV5-6 and J is TRBJ1-2, with no clear D. From germline, CDR1 is SGHDT and CDR2 YYEEEE. The V and J ends lost 3 bases and 4 bases respectively, with 10 bases between them. This CDR3 region has 13 residues. CDR3: CASSSTEGYGYTF. DNA for the CDR3: TGTGCCAGCAGCTCGACCGAGGGCTATGGCTACACCTTC.

This chain uses TRBV7-9 with TRBJ2-7; D is uncertain. V was shortened by 5 bases and J by 2 bases, with 10 bases between the two germline ends. The CDR3 has 13 residues. The germline gives CDR1 SEHNR, CDR2 FQNEAQ (reference sequence). The CDR3 sequence: CASSPMGAYEQYF. The CDR3 coding sequence is TGTGCCAGCAGCCCCATGGGCGCCTACGAGCAGTACTTC.

The chain combines TRBV5-1 with TRBJ2-5; D remains ambiguous. The V and J ends lost 0 bases and 0 bases respectively, with 3 bases between them. The CDR3 consists of 13 residues. The germline gives CDR1 SGHRS, CDR2 YFSETQ. The CDR3 loop reads CASSLAYQETQYF. The CDR3 DNA reads as TGCGCCAGCAGCTTGGCTTACCAAGAGACCCAGTACTTC.

The chain has TRBV10-2 and TRBJ2-7, with D possibly being TRBD1 (6 bases). The CDR3 spans 15 residues. Germline V lookup: CDR1 WSHSY, CDR2 SAAADI. V dropped 4 bases and J dropped 3 bases, with 16 bases sitting between them. The CDR3 DNA reads as TGCGCCAGCAGTGGGGGTCCGGGACAACGCTACGAGCAGTACTTC. Translated, it gives CASSGGPGQRYEQYF.

There are a few counts of this clone. The rearrangement uses TRBV2 and TRBJ2-7, with 9 positions matching TRBD2. The CDR3 has 15 residues. V dropped 6 bases and J dropped 1; count of bases not matched to a gene: 7. The germline CDR1 and CDR2 sequences are SNHLY and FYNNEI. Here the CDR3 DNA reads TGTGCCAGCAGCGGGGGACTAGCCATTTCCTACGAGCAGTACTTC. It codes for CASSGGLAISYEQYF.

This chain connects TRBV7-2 to TRBJ2-7, with 7 bases identical to TRBD2. V lost 5 bases to trimming and J lost 7 bases; unmatched junction nucleotides: 23. The CDR3 sequence is 18 residues long. The germline gives CDR1 SGHTA, CDR2 FQGNSA. CDR3 in amino acids: CASSPLGSTAGVVEEQYF. The CDR3 coding sequence is TGTGCCAGCAGCCCGCTCGGGTCAACGGCGGGAGTGGTGGAGGAGCAGTACTTC.

This chain joins TRBV5-1 and TRBJ2-3, with D perhaps being TRBD1 or TRBD2 (5 bases each). The CDR3 loop spans 14 amino acids. CDR1 is SGHRS, CDR2 YFSETQ, per germline. V was shortened by 4 bases and J by 2 bases, with 11 bases between the two germline ends. The CDR3 nucleotides read TGCGCCAGCAGCAGGGACGGGGTCACAGATACGCAGTATTTT. It yields the protein CASSRDGVTDTQYF. Based on the CDR3 plus reference TRBV5-1 and TRBJ2-3, the full variable domain is KAGVTQTPRYLIKTRGQQVTLSCSPISGHRSVSWYQQTPGQGLQFLFEYFSETQRNKGNFPGRFSGRQFSNSRSEMNVSTLELGDSALYLCASSRDGVTDTQYFGPGTRLTVL.

This clone was seen once. This rearrangement joins TRBV5-1 to TRBJ2-5; the D gene is possibly TRBD1 (6 bases). V lost 3 bases and J lost 9, with 12 bases in between. In germline, CDR1 is SGHRS, CDR2 YFSETQ. The CDR3 sequence is 12 residues long. CDR3 protein: CASSYLPGAQYF. The DNA for the CDR3 is TGCGCCAGCAGCTACCTCCCAGGGGCCCAGTACTTC.

The chain has TRBV4-1 and TRBJ1-4; TRBD1 aligns across 7 bases. Germline V gives CDR1 MGHRA, CDR2 YSYEKL. Trimming removed 8 bases from V and 2 bases from J; junction bases left unmatched: 14. The CDR3 covers 17 residues. The CDR3 DNA reads as TGCGCCAGCCGCAGACACCGAATGGGACAGACTAATGAAAAACTGTTTTTT. Translated: CASRRHRMGQTNEKLFF.

CDR3 sequence (DNA): TGTGCTAGTGGTGAGGGGTACGAGACCCAGTACTTC. Translation: CASGEGYETQYF. The rearrangement joins TRBV12-5 to TRBJ2-5; D may be TRBD1 or TRBD2 (5 bases each). This CDR3 region has 12 residues. The germline V gene has CDR1 LGHNT and CDR2 FRNRAP. The V and J ends lost 5 bases and 5 bases respectively, with 9 bases between them.

The V and J genes are TRBV27 and TRBJ1-2; possible D gene TRBD1, 5 bases. Per germline, CDR1 MNHEY and CDR2 SMNVEV (reference sequence). With 5 bases removed from V and 0 bases from J, the gap between germline ends came to 22 bases. This CDR3 spans 18 amino acids. CDR3: CASSPIGDSQSANYGYTF. CDR3 coding DNA: TGTGCCAGCAGTCCCATAGGGGACTCCCAATCCGCTAACTATGGCTACACCTTC.

The chain couples TRBV10-3 to TRBJ2-1; D is perhaps TRBD2 (5 bases). Germline CDR1 and CDR2: ENHRY and SYGVKD. The CDR3 loop spans 15 amino acids. Trimming pared 0 bases from V and 6 bases from J, leaving 12 bases between. CDR3 sequence reads: CAISESTGSGNEQFF. CDR3 coding DNA: TGTGCCATCAGTGAGTCGACGGGGTCGGGCAATGAGCAGTTCTTC.

The rearrangement links TRBV19 to TRBJ1-1, with D unresolved. Looked up from germline, CDR1 is LNHDA and CDR2 is SQIVND (reference sequence). V was pared by 6 bases and J by 1 base, with 9 bases between. The length of the CDR3 is 13 residues. The CDR3: CASSLVTNTEAFF. CDR3 DNA sequence: TGTGCCAGTAGCCTCGTGACGAACACTGAAGCTTTCTTT.